Sequencing of this T cell receptor (beta chain) was carried out in a study of memory B cells and T cells in multiple sclerosis. Overall study findings and caveats: Compartments had unequal clone-set sizes, affecting shared clonotype counts.

Concerning this clone itself: The antigen is not known.

The repertoire was sequenced with immunoSEQ multiplex PCR; TCRdb's copy has only in-frame clones and lacks some. In the table there are fewer than 15,000 clones, 84% of which are singletons. V trimming: 4 bases; J trimming: 4 bases; junction bases outside the gene matches: 7. CDR3 length equals 15 residues. CDR1 is SGHTA and CDR2 is FQGNSA in the germline V gene. Stimulus-free culture yielded autoproliferating CFSE-dim and non-proliferating CFSE-high T cells, each sequenced separately. Replicate wells were pooled after six to seven days of stimulus-free culture of approximately 50 million CFSE-labeled PBMCs.

V gene TRBV7-2 combines with J gene TRBJ1-3; 7 bases match TRBD1. Sequenced sample: PBMCs from blood kept in culture. The source of this sequence is a human donor with multiple sclerosis. This CDR3 is CASSSTGSAGNTIYF. CDR3 nucleotide sequence: TGTGCCAGCAGCTCGACAGGGTCGGCCGGAAACACCATATATTTT.